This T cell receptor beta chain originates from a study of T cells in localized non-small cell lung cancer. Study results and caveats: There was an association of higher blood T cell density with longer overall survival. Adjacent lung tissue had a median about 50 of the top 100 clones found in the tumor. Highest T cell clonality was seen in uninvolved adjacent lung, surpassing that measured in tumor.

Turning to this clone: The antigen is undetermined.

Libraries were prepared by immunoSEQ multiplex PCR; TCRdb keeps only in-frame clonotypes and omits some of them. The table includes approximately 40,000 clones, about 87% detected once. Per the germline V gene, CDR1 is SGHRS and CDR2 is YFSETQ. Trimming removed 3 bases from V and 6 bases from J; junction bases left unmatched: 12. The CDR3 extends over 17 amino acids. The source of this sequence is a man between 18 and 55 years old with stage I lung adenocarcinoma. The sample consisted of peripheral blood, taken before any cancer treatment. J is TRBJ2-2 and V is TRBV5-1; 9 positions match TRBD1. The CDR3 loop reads CASSSVQGANWAGELFF. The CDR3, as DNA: TGCGCCAGCAGCTCGGTACAGGGGGCGAATTGGGCCGGGGAGCTGTTTTTT.